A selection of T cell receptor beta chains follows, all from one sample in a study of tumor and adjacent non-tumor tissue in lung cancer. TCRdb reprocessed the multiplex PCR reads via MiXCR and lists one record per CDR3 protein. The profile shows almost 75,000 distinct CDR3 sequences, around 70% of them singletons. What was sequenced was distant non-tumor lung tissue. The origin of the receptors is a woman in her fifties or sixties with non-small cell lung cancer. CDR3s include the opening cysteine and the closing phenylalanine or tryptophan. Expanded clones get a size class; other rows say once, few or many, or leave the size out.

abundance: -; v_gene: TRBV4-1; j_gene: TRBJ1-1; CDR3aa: CASGQGLYRVGTEAFF
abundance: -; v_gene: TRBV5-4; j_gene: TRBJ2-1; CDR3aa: CASSPISGSFNEQFF
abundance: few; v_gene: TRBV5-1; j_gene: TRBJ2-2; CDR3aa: CASSASGGDTGELFF
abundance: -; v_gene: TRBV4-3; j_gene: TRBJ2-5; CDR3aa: CASSQDGGTVETQYF
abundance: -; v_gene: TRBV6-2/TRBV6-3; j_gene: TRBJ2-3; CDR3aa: CAGGYSVSTDTQYF
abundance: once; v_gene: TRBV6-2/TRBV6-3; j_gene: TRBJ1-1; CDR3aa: CAGTIDRLDTEAFF
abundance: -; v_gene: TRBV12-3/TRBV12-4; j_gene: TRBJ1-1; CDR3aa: CVSSHTGGNTEAFF
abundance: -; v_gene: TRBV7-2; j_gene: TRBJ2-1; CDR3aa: CASSQSVMGFDEQFF
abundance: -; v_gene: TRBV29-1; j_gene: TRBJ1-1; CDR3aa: CSVVTGGAEAFF
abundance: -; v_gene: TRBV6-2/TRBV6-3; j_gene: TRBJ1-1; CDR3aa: CASTTGSTEAFF
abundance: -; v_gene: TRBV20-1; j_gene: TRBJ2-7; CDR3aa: CSVSPGGQREYEKYF
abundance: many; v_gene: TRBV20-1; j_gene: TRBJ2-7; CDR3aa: CSADPSADMMYEQYF
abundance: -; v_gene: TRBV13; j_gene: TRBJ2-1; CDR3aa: CARSRGTSGMGNEQFF
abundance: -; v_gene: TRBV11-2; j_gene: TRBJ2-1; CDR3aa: CASSPRLAGRLGKLFF
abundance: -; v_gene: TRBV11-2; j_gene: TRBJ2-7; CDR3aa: CTRNHQNSSSYEQYF
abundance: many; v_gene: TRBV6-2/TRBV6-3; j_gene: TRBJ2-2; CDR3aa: CASRRVGRELFF
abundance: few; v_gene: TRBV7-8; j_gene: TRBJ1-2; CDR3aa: CGSSPGTGRYTF
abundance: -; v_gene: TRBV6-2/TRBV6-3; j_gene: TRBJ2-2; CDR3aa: CAARRVGRELFF
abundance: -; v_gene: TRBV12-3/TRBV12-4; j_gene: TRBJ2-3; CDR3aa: CVSSLTSGRTDTQYF
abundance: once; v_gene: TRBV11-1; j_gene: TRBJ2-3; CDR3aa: CASSLAVGTYTEYF
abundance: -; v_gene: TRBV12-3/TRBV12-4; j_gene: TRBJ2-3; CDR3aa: CGSKESSIDTQYF
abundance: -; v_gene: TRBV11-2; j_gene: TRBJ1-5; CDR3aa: CASSLAGQGNQPQHF
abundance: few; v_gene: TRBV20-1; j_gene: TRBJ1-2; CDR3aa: CIIPTGSTGYTF
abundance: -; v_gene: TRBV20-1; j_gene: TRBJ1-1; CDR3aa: CSATPFWGTEVFF
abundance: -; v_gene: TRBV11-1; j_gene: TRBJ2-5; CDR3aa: CASIEVTSETQYF
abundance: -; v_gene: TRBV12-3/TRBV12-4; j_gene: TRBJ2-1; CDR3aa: CAGLPGVGSSARSTYNERFF
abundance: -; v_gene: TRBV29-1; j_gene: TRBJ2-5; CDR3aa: CSVDGYRGKLRNQETQYF
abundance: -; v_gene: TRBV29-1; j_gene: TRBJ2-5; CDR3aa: CSVDISADQVTHYF
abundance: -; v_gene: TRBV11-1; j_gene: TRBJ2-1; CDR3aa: CASSLVRARGGNEQFF
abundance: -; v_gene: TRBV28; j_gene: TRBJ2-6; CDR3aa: CASRTRGTGANVLTF
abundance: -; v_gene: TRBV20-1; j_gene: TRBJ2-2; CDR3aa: CSARVLIEGELFF
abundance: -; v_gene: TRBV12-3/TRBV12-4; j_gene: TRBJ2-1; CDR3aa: CASTYSSGRPNEQFF